These T cell receptor beta chains were read from a single sample in a study of CD8 T cells in ankylosing spondylitis. TCRdb reprocessed the 5' RACE reads with MiXCR, giving one entry per CDR3 protein. The sample shows 300,000 to 400,000 distinct CDR3 sequences, about a fifth of them seen only once. Sequenced input: blood, either unsorted or a sorted T cell fraction (not recorded which). The source of these receptors is a male donor with ankylosing spondylitis. Both conserved end residues are part of each CDR3. D genes are given only for firm matches. Not every row has a clone size; where given, it reads once, few, many or a size class.

D,J,V,size,DNA,CDR3
.,TRBJ1-1,TRBV4-3,.,TGCGCCAGCAGCCAAGATCAGGGTTGGGCTGAAGCTTTCTTT,CASSQDQGWAEAFF
.,TRBJ2-3,TRBV6-5,.,TGTGCCAGCAGAAATACAGATACGCAGTATTTT,CASRNTDTQYF
.,TRBJ1-4,TRBV15,.,TGTGCCACCAGCAGAGATCTGGGTTTGAGTGAAAAACTGTTTTTT,CATSRDLGLSEKLFF
.,TRBJ2-7,TRBV20-1,many,TGCAGTGCCACCCAACTGTCGGGAAGCTCCTACGAGCAGTACTTC,CSATQLSGSSYEQYF
.,TRBJ2-1,TRBV12-3/TRBV12-4,.,TGTGCCAGCAGTCCAGGTGGCCTAGACAATGAGCAGTTCTTC,CASSPGGLDNEQFF
.,TRBJ1-2,TRBV2,.,TGTGCCAGCAGTGAAGCGATTAACGGCTATGGCTACACCTTC,CASSEAINGYGYTF
.,TRBJ2-1,TRBV18,.,TGTGCCAGCTCACCTGGGCTAGGGGTGTACAATGAGCAGTTCTTC,CASSPGLGVYNEQFF
TRBD1,TRBJ1-5,TRBV20-1,.,TGCAGTGCTAGAGATCCGACAGGGGGGCCTAGCAATCAGCCCCAGCATTTT,CSARDPTGGPSNQPQHF
TRBD1,TRBJ1-2,TRBV5-1,few,TGCGCCAGCAGCTCACAGGGGATCGATGGCTACACCTTC,CASSSQGIDGYTF
.,TRBJ2-5,TRBV7-9,few,TGTGCCAGCAGCTTGACAGCCGAGACCCAGTACTTC,CASSLTAETQYF
TRBD1,TRBJ2-1,TRBV7-8,.,TGTGCCAGCAGCAAGGTAGCAGGGACAGACAATGAGCAGTTCTTC,CASSKVAGTDNEQFF
TRBD2,TRBJ2-5,TRBV4-1,few,TGCGCCAGCAGCCGGGGGGGACTAGCGGGAGATTATACGGAGACCCAGTACTTC,CASSRGGLAGDYTETQYF
.,TRBJ1-1,TRBV7-9,.,TGTGCCAGCAGCGGCAGGGCGTATGCTTTCTTT,CASSGRAYAFF
.,TRBJ1-1,TRBV21-1,few,TGTGCCAGCACCGGTTGGTCATGGGGCTTAAACACTGAAGCTTTCTTT,CASTGWSWGLNTEAFF
.,TRBJ2-2,TRBV12-3/TRBV12-4,.,TGTGCCAGCAGTTTTTTTCTAGGGGCCGGGGAGCTGTTTTTT,CASSFFLGAGELFF
TRBD1,TRBJ2-3,TRBV2,.,TGTGCCAGCAGAACACAGACAGGGTTGTTAGCAGATACGCAGTATTTT,CASRTQTGLLADTQYF
TRBD2,TRBJ2-3,TRBV7-2,.,TGTGCCAGCAGCTCCCTAGCGGGGGAAACAGATACGCAGTATTTT,CASSSLAGETDTQYF
.,TRBJ2-1,TRBV5-4,.,TGTGCCAGCAGCTCTCGCCCGGGGGCCTACAATGAGCAGTTCTTC,CASSSRPGAYNEQFF
.,TRBJ2-1,TRBV9,.,TGTGCCAGCAGCCCAGGACTGTCCGGGTCCTACAATGAGCAGTTCTTC,CASSPGLSGSYNEQFF
.,TRBJ2-1,TRBV7-3,few,TGTGCCAGCAGCTTAACGTGGCTAAACAATGAGCAGTTCTTC,CASSLTWLNNEQFF
TRBD1,TRBJ2-3,TRBV6-1,.,TGTGCCAGCAGTACCCGGGACAGGGGGTCGAGCCCAGATACGCAGTATTTT,CASSTRDRGSSPDTQYF
.,TRBJ1-1,TRBV11-2,.,TGTGCCAGCAGCTTAGTTTTTTTGGCAGGGAGGTTTGGCACTGAAGCTTTCTTT,CASSLVFLAGRFGTEAFF